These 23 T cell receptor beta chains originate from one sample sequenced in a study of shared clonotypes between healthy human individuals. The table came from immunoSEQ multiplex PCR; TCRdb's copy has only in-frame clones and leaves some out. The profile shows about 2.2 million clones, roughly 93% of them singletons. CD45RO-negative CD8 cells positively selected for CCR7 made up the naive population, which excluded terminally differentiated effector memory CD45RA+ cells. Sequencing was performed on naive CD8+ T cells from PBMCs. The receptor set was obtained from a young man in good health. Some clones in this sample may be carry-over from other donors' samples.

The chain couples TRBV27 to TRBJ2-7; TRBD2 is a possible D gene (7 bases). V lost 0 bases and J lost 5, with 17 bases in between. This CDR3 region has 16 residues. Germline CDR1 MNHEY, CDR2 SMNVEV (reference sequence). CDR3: CASSLSAGAGDHEQYF. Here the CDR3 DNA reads TGTGCCAGCAGTTTATCGGCGGGGGCAGGGGACCACGAGCAGTACTTC.

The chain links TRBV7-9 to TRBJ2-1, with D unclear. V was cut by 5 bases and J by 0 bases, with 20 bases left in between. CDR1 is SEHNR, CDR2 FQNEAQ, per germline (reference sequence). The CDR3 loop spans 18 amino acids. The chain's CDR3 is CASSPWDKTDSSYNEQFF. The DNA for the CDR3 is TGTGCCAGCAGCCCCTGGGATAAAACGGATAGCTCCTACAATGAGCAGTTCTTC.

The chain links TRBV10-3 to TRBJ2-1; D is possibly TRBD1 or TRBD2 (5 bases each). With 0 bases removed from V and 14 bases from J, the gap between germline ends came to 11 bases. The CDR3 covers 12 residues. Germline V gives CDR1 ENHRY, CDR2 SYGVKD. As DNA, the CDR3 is TGTGCCATCAGTGAGTCCGGGACGGAGGAGTTCTTC. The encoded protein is CAISESGTEEFF.

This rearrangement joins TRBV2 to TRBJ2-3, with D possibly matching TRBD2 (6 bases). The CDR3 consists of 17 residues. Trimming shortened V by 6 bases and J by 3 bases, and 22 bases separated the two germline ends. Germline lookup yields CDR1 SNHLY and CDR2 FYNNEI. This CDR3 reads CASSQLSLLALTDTQYF. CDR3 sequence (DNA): TGTGCCAGCAGCCAACTTTCTTTACTAGCTCTGACAGATACGCAGTATTTT.

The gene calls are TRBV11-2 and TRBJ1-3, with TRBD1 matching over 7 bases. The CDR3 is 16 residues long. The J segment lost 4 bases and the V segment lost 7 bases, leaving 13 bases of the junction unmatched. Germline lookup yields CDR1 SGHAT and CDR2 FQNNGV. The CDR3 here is CASNQYRGMGGNTIYF. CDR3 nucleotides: TGTGCCAGCAACCAATACAGGGGAATGGGAGGAAACACCATATATTTT. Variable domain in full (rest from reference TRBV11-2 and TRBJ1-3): EAGVAQSPRYKIIEKRQSVAFWCNPISGHATLYWYQQILGQGPKLLIQFQNNGVVDDSQLPKDRFSAERLKGVDSTLKIQPAKLEDSAVYLCASNQYRGMGGNTIYFGEGSWLTVV.

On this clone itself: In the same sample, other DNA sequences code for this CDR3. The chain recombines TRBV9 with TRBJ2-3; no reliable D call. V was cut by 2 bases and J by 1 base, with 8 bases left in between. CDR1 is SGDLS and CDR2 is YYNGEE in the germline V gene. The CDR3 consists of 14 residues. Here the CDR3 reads CASSVAWGTDTQYF. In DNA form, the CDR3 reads TGTGCCAGCAGCGTTGCGTGGGGCACAGATACGCAGTATTTT.

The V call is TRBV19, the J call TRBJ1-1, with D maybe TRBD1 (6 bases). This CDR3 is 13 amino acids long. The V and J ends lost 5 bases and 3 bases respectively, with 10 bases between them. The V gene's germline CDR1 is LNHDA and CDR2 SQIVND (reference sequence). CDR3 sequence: CASSLGAYTEAFF. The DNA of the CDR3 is TGTGCCAGTAGTCTGGGGGCCTACACTGAAGCTTTCTTT.

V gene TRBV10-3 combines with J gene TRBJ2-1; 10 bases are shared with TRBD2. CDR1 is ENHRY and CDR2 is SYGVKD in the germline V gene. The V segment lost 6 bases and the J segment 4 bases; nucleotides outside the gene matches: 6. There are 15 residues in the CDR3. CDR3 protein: CAISSTSGDYNEQFF. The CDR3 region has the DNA TGTGCCATCAGCAGCACTAGCGGGGATTACAATGAGCAGTTCTTC.

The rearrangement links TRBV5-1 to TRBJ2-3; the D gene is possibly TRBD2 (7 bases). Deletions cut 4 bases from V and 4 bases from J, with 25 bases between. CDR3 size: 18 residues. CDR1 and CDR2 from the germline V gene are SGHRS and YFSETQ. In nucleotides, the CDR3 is TGCGCCAGCAGCCCGGAGGTTTGGCTAGCGGAGGGGGCAGATACGCAGTATTTT. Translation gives CASSPEVWLAEGADTQYF.

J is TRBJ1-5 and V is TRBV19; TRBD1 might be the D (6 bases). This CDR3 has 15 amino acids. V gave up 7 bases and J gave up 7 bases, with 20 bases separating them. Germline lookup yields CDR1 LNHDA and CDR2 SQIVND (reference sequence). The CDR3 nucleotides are TGTGCCAGTACCCCGATCACAGGGAAGGGGCAGCCCCAGCATTTT. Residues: CASTPITGKGQPQHF.

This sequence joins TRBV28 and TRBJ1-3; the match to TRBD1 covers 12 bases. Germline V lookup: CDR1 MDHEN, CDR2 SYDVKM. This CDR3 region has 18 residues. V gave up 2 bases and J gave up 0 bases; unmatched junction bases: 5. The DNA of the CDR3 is TGTGCCAGCAGTTTAGGGACAGGGGGCGCGCACTCTGGAAACACCATATATTTT. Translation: CASSLGTGGAHSGNTIYF.

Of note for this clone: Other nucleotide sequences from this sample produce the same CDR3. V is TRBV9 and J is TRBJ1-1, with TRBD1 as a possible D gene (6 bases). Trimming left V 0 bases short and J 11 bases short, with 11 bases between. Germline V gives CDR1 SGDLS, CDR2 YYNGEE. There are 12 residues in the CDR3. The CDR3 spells CASSVDAGEAFF. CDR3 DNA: TGTGCCAGCAGCGTAGATGCAGGGGAGGCTTTCTTT.

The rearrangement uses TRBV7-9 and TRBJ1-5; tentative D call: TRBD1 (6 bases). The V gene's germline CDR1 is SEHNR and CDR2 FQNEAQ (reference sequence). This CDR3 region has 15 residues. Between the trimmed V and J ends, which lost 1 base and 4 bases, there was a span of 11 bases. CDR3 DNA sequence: TGTGCCAGCAGCTTAGTTGGGACACGAAATCAGCCCCAGCATTTT. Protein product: CASSLVGTRNQPQHF.

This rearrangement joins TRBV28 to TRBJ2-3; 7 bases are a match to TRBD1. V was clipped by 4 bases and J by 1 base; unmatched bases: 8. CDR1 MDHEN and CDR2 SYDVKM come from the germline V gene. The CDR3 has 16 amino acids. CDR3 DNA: TGTGCCAGCAGTTCTCACAGGGGAAAAGGCACAGATACGCAGTATTTT. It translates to CASSSHRGKGTDTQYF.

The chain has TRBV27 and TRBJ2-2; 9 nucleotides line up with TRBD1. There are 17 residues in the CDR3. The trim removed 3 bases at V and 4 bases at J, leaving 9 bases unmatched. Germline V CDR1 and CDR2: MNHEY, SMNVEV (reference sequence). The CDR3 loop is CASSLEGTGFSTGELFF. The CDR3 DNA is TGTGCCAGCAGTTTGGAGGGGACAGGGTTTTCCACCGGGGAGCTGTTTTTT.

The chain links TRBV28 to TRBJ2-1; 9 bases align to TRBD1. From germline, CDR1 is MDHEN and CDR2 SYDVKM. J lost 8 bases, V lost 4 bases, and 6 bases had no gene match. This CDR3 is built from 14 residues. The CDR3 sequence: CASSSGQGFDEQFF. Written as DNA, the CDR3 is TGTGCCAGCAGTTCCGGACAGGGGTTCGATGAGCAGTTCTTC.

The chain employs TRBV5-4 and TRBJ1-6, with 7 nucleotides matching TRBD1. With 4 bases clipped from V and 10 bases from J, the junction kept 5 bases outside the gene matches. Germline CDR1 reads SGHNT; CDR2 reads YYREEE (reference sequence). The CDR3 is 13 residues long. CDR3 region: CASSPDRASPLHF. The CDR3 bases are TGTGCCAGCAGCCCAGACAGGGCATCACCCCTCCACTTT. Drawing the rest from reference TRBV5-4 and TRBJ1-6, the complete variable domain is ETGVTQSPTHLIKTRGQQVTLRCSSQSGHNTVSWYQQALGQGPQFIFQYYREEENGRGNFPPRFSGLQFPNYSSELNVNALELDDSALYLCASSPDRASPLHFGNGTRLTVT.

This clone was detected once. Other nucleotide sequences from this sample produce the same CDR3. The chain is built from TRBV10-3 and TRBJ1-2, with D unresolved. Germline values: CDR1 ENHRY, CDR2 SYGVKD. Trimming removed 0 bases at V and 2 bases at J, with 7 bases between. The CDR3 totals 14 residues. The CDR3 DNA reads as TGTGCCATCAGTGAGTCGTTGGTCAACTATGGCTACACCTTC. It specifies CAISESLVNYGYTF.

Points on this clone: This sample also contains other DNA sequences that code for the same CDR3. CDR3 in DNA: TGTGCCAGCAGTTACGGTGGGGTTCCGAACACTGAAGCTTTCTTT. It yields the protein CASSYGGVPNTEAFF. The chain is built from TRBV6-5 and TRBJ1-1; D gene ambiguous. Germline V gene lookup returns CDR1 MNHEY and CDR2 SVGAGI. V was cut by 2 bases and J by 1 base, with 11 bases left in between. CDR3 length: 15 amino acids.

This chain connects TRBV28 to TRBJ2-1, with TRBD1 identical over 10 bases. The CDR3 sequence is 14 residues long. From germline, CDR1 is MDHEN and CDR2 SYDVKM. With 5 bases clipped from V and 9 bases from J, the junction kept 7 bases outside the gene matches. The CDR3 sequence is CASSLGQGLAEQFF. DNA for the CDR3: TGTGCCAGCAGTCTGGGACAGGGGCTTGCTGAGCAGTTCTTC.

CDR3 sequence (DNA): TGTGCCAGCAGTTTGGGTAGCCCCCGGCTTAGCTACGAGCAGTACTTC. Its protein is CASSLGSPRLSYEQYF. V is TRBV27 and J is TRBJ2-7; D call uncertain. Germline V gives CDR1 MNHEY, CDR2 SMNVEV (reference sequence). V lost 3 bases and J lost 3, with 18 bases in between. This CDR3 has 16 amino acids.

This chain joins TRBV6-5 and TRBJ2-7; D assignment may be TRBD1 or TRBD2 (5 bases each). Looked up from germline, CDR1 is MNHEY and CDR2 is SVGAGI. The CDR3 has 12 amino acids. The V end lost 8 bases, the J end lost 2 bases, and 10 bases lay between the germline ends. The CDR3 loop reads CASQKGPYEQYF. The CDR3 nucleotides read TGTGCCAGCCAAAAGGGACCCTACGAGCAGTACTTC.

CDR3 protein: CASSGQNYNEQFF. In DNA form, the CDR3 reads TGTGCCAGCAGCGGCCAGAACTACAATGAGCAGTTCTTC. V gene TRBV7-9 combines with J gene TRBJ2-1; D gene ambiguous. The CDR3 runs 13 residues. The germline gives CDR1 SEHNR, CDR2 FQNEAQ (reference sequence). Trimming left V 5 bases short and J 3 bases short, with 8 bases between.